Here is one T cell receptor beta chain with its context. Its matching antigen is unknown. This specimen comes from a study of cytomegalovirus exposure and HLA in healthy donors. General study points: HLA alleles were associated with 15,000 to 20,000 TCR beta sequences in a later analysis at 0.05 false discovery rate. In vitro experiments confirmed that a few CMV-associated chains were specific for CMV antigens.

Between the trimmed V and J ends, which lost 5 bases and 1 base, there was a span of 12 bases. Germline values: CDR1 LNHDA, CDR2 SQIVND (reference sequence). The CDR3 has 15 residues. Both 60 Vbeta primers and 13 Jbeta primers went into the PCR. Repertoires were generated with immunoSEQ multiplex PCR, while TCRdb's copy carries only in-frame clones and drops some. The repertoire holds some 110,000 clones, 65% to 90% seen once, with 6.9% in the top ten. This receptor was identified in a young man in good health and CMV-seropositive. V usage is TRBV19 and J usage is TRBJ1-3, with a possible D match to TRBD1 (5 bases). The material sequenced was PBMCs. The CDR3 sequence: CASSSLGGSGNTIYF. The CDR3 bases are TGTGCCAGTAGTTCCCTCGGGGGATCTGGAAACACCATATATTTT.